Below, 30 T cell receptor delta chains from the same sample are listed, as sequenced in a study of gamma-delta T cells after stem cell transplantation. With CATT, TCRdb re-called clones from the RT-PCR reads. The sample has 1,000 or so delta-chain clones; 0.95% to 1.5% are singletons. The material sequenced was gamma-delta T cells. Source of these receptors: a human donor. It is not recorded whose cells these are; they may come from a transplant donor.

This clone was counted only a few times. Since a far larger clone is one base different, this is likely a read error. The V call is TRDV2, the J call TRDJ1, with 9 bases lining up with TRDD3. The J segment lost 4 bases and the V segment lost 0 bases, leaving 14 bases of the junction unmatched. Germline V gene sequence: CDR1 GEAIGNYY, CDR2 EKD. The CDR3 is made up of 18 amino acids. The CDR3 loop is CACDTFYPGGSEGDKLIF. The CDR3 DNA sequence: TGTGCCTGTGACACCTTTTACCCTGGGGGATCGGAGGGCGATAAACTCATCTTT.

This clone has a handful of counts. This sequence joins TRDV2 and TRDJ1; 13 nucleotides line up with TRDD3. The CDR3 is 19 residues long. Germline V gene sequence: CDR1 GEAIGNYY, CDR2 EKD. V shed 0 bases and J 3 bases; nucleotides not matched to a gene: 12. This chain's CDR3 is CACDTLSVLGDTQADKLIF. In nucleotides, the CDR3 is TGTGCCTGTGACACCCTGTCCGTACTGGGGGATACGCAGGCCGATAAACTCATCTTT.

This clone came up a few times. With a far larger clone one base away, a read error is the likely cause. The chain carries TRDV2 and TRDJ1; D remains ambiguous. CDR1 GEAIGNYY and CDR2 EKD come from the germline V gene. The CDR3 is 13 amino acids. CDR3 DNA: TGTGCCTGTGACACCGAGCTCACCGAAAAACTCATCTTT. The encoded protein is CACDTELTEKLIF.

This clone was seen more than once but under ten times. This chain uses TRDV2 with TRDJ1; the match to TRDD3 covers 8 bases. The CDR3 runs to 15 residues. In germline, CDR1 is GEAIGNYY, CDR2 EKD. Unmatched junction bases numbered 9, after V lost 3 bases and J lost 4 bases. In DNA form, the CDR3 reads TGTGCCTGTGACCTTACTGGGGGCTGGGACGATAAACTCATCTTT. Translated: CACDLTGGWDDKLIF.

Points on this clone: TCRdb assigns this DNA the protein of a much larger clone, which departs from its translation at residue 7; this likely reflects a read error, and the protein shown comes from translating the DNA. The chain carries TRDV2 and TRDJ1, with 7 bases matching TRDD3. The V and J ends lost 0 bases and 0 bases, in that order; junction bases with no gene match: 12. Germline lookup yields CDR1 GEAIGNYY and CDR2 EKD. The CDR3 totals 18 residues. The CDR3 DNA reads as TGTGCCTGTGACACCAGGGCACGAGGGCTGGGGGACACCGATAAACTCATCTTT. It translates to CACDTRARGLGDTDKLIF.

This clone qualifies as hyperexpanded. The identical CDR3 is also encoded by other nucleotide sequences in the sample. This chain joins TRDV2 and TRDJ3; TRDD3 matches 7 bases. Germline V lookup: CDR1 GEAIGNYY, CDR2 EKD. The CDR3 length is 26 residues. Germline trimming cut 0 bases from V and 1 base from J; bases unmatched to any gene: 29. The CDR3 region is CACDTVKPPGLGATLLSSWDTRQMFF. CDR3 sequence (DNA): TGTGCCTGTGACACCGTAAAGCCCCCGGGGCTGGGGGCCACCCTTCTCAGTTCCTGGGACACCCGACAGATGTTTTTC.

Regarding this clone: Only one base separates this from a far larger clonotype, so it likely reflects a read error. Other DNA variants within this sample encode the same CDR3. The rearrangement links TRDV2 to TRDJ1, with TRDD3 as a possible D gene (5 bases). The CDR3 covers 16 residues. Germline assignment: CDR1 GEAIGNYY and CDR2 EKD. CDR3 DNA: TGTGCCTGTGACACCCTGTCTGGGACTAACACGGATAAACTCATCTTT. Its protein product is CACDTLSGTNTDKLIF.

This clone has more than one count but fewer than ten. TCRdb's listed protein matches a much larger clone and diverges from this DNA's translation at residue 15, likely through a read error; the protein shown comes from the DNA. The J gene is TRDJ1, the V gene TRDV2, with TRDD3 matching over 8 bases. The germline gives CDR1 GEAIGNYY, CDR2 EKD. The CDR3 has 17 residues. The CDR3 DNA sequence: TGTGCCTGTGACCCGGTACTGGGGGCCCTGTACACCGATAAACCCATCTTT. The encoded protein is CACDPVLGALYTDKPIF.

The rearrangement uses TRDV1 and TRDJ1, with 8 bases matching TRDD3. The CDR3 totals 22 residues. Per germline, CDR1 TSWWSYY and CDR2 QGS. The ends lost 2 bases at V and 1 base at J; junction bases unmatched: 24. The CDR3, as DNA: TGTGCTCTTGGGGAAAGCCCCATATCTTATTACTGGGGGGTCAGGGGCACCGATAAACTCATCTTT. Residues: CALGESPISYYWGVRGTDKLIF.

This clone is labeled as medium-sized. The genes are TRDV2 and TRDJ1, with D perhaps TRDD3 (5 bases). This CDR3 contains 17 residues. The ends were cut back, 2 bases at V and 1 base at J, with 19 bases in the middle. Germline CDR1 and CDR2: GEAIGNYY and EKD. CDR3 in DNA: TGTGCCTGTGACAACCTTACGCCATGGGGACGCACCGATAAACTCATCTTT. Translating gives CACDNLTPWGRTDKLIF.

The sample holds a few counts of this clone. A single base is all that separates this from a far larger clone, so a read error is likely. This sample also contains other DNA sequences that code for the same CDR3. The chain couples TRDV2 to TRDJ1; 7 bases fit TRDD3. CDR1 is GEAIGNYY, CDR2 EKD, per germline. V shed 0 bases, J shed 0 bases, and the junction held 12 bases outside the gene matches. This CDR3 has 18 amino acids. The CDR3 here is CACDTRVRGLGDTDKLIF. The CDR3 DNA reads as TGTGCCTGTGACACCAGGGTACGGGGGCTGGGGGACACCGATAAACTCATCTTT.

The chain carries TRDV2 and TRDJ1; TRDD3 agrees at 10 bases. The germline V gene has CDR1 GEAIGNYY and CDR2 EKD. The V gene end was trimmed by 0 bases and the J gene end by 3 bases; junction bases not matched to a gene: 9. The CDR3 spans 17 residues. This chain's CDR3 is CACDTLGGIRESDKLIF. The CDR3 bases are TGTGCCTGTGACACCCTGGGGGGGATACGCGAATCCGATAAACTCATCTTT.

This clone is deemed large. The same CDR3 can be traced to other DNA sequences in this sample. The chain combines TRDV2 with TRDJ1; 12 bases are a match to TRDD3. V was clipped by 2 bases and J by 8 bases; unmatched bases: 29. The germline CDR1 and CDR2 sequences are GEAIGNYY and EKD. This CDR3 is built from 22 residues. CDR3 amino acids: CACDKVTPGGYDPPGAEGKLIF. For the CDR3, the DNA is TGTGCCTGTGACAAGGTCACGCCTGGGGGATACGACCCCCCCGGGGCAGAGGGCAAACTCATCTTT.

The rearrangement joins TRDV2 to TRDJ1, with 7 bases fitting TRDD3. The trim removed 3 bases at V and 4 bases at J, leaving 13 bases unmatched. The germline V gene has CDR1 GEAIGNYY and CDR2 EKD. CDR3 size: 16 residues. As DNA, the CDR3 is TGTGCCTGTGACCTCCTGGGGTCTGGGGGGCACGATAAACTCATCTTT. Residues: CACDLLGSGGHDKLIF.

Only a few counts were recorded for this clone. TCRdb attributes to this sequence the protein of a much larger clone, which differs from the DNA translation at residue 9; a read error is likely, and the protein displayed is translated from the DNA. The rearrangement links TRDV2 to TRDJ1, with TRDD3 matching 8 bases. J was trimmed by 0 bases and V by 3 bases; bases with no gene match: 11. Germline CDR1 reads GEAIGNYY; CDR2 reads EKD. This CDR3 is built from 17 residues. CDR3 protein: CACDPVLGGLYTDKLIF. DNA of the CDR3: TGTGCCTGTGACCCGGTACTGGGGGGCCTGTACACCGATAAACTCATCTTT.

A remark on this clone: The protein in TCRdb stems from a much larger clone and differs at residue 12 from this DNA's translation, likely a read error; here the protein is translated from the DNA. The rearrangement uses TRDV2 and TRDJ1; 7 nucleotides align to TRDD3. CDR3 length equals 14 residues. Germline values: CDR1 GEAIGNYY, CDR2 EKD. The CDR3 DNA reads as TGTGCCTGTGACAACTGGGGATCGGCCGATAAACCCATCTTT. Translating it yields CACDNWGSADKPIF.

To note about this clone: A read error is the likely source, as a far larger clone sits one nucleotide away. The identical CDR3 is also encoded by other nucleotide sequences in the sample. The genes are TRDV2 and TRDJ1, with 9 bases identical to TRDD3. The CDR3 spans 18 residues. Germline V gene data show CDR1 as GEAIGNYY and CDR2 as EKD. CDR3 sequence: CACDTFYSGGSEGDKLIF. For the CDR3, the DNA is TGTGCCTGCGACACCTTTTACTCTGGGGGATCGGAGGGCGATAAACTCATCTTT.

This clone was counted only a few times. A read error is possible here, since a much larger clone lies one base away. The rearrangement links TRDV2 to TRDJ1; 10 positions agree with TRDD3. This CDR3 spans 25 amino acids. From germline, CDR1 is GEAIGNYY and CDR2 EKD. Trimming cost V 3 bases and J 2 bases; bases outside gene matches: 35. CDR3 coding DNA: TGTGCCTGTGACTCACCGTGGGGGGGATACGCGGGGGCAGGGAGGTACCGCAGTACAACCGATAAACTCATCTTT. Its protein product is CACDSPWGGYAGAGRYRSTTDKLIF.

By sample fraction, this clone is large. This CDR3 is also generated by other DNA sequences in the sample. The chain links TRDV2 to TRDJ1; 13 bases match TRDD3. Germline CDR1 is GEAIGNYY and CDR2 is EKD. Losses at the gene ends were 7 bases for V and 0 bases for J; bases not matched to a gene: 4. There are 15 residues in the CDR3. The CDR3 spells CACTLGDTYTDKLIF. The CDR3 nucleotides read TGTGCCTGCACACTGGGGGATACGTACACCGATAAACTCATCTTT.

This clone is deemed large (0.1 to 1%). The same CDR3 can be traced to other DNA sequences in this sample. This chain links TRDV2 with TRDJ1; 8 nucleotides align to TRDD3. The CDR3 totals 17 residues. CDR1 and CDR2 from the germline V gene are GEAIGNYY and EKD. Trimming removed 3 bases from V and 0 bases from J; junction bases left unmatched: 11. CDR3 DNA: TGTGCCTGTGACCCGGTACTGGGGGCCCTGTACACCGATAAACTCATCTTT. Protein sequence: CACDPVLGALYTDKLIF.

About this clone: A far bigger clonotype differs at one base, so this is likely a read error. Other nucleotide sequences from this sample produce the same CDR3. The V call is TRDV2, the J call TRDJ1; D may be TRDD2 (5 bases). Trimming shortened V by 0 bases and J by 10 bases, and 23 bases separated the two germline ends. Germline V gene data show CDR1 as GEAIGNYY and CDR2 as EKD. The CDR3 is 16 amino acids. CDR3 region: CACDTAEPSFPRGLIF. CDR3 DNA sequence: TGTGCCTGTGACACCGCGGAGCCTTCGTTTCCTCGTGGACTCATCTTT.

About this clone itself: With a much larger clone just one base away, this may be a read error. This chain joins TRDV2 and TRDJ1; 9 positions agree with TRDD3. The CDR3 length is 19 residues. CDR1 and CDR2 (germline): GEAIGNYY, EKD. With 2 bases clipped from V and 7 bases from J, the junction kept 22 bases outside the gene matches. The DNA for the CDR3 is TGTGCCTGTGACAGGTCCTACTGGGGGACGGGCCGAAATTCCGGTAAACTCATCTTT. Translated, it gives CACDRSYWGTGRNSGKLIF.

V usage is TRDV2 and J usage is TRDJ1; TRDD3 matches at 10 bases. V was clipped by 3 bases and J by 0 bases; unmatched bases: 9. The CDR3 sequence is 17 residues long. Germline lookup yields CDR1 GEAIGNYY and CDR2 EKD. The CDR3 loop reads CACDALLGDEYTDKLIF. The CDR3 coding sequence is TGTGCCTGTGACGCCCTACTGGGGGATGAGTACACCGATAAACTCATCTTT.

V and J are TRDV2 and TRDJ1, with TRDD3 matching 9 bases. Germline V CDR1 and CDR2: GEAIGNYY, EKD. Trimming cost V 4 bases and J 4 bases; bases outside gene matches: 15. The CDR3 runs to 17 residues. The CDR3 reads CACESLGDAVGSDKLIF. In DNA, the CDR3 is TGTGCCTGTGAAAGCCTGGGGGATGCCGTTGGCAGCGATAAACTCATCTTT.

This clone was picked up a small number of times. A far larger clone differs by one base, so this is likely a read error. The genes are TRDV2 and TRDJ1; 13 bases fit TRDD3. Germline V lookup: CDR1 GEAIGNYY, CDR2 EKD. The CDR3 loop spans 21 amino acids. Trimming took 4 bases from V and 2 from J; bases not matched to a gene: 21. As DNA, the CDR3 is TGTGCCTGTGAACCAGTACTGGGGGATACGATTGAACCCGGCGAGACCGATAAACTCATCTTT. Its translation is CACEPVLGDTIEPGETDKLIF.

A few counts support this clone. A much larger clone lies a single base off, so this may be a read error. The chain has TRDV2 and TRDJ1, with 12 bases lining up with TRDD3. Per the germline V gene, CDR1 is GEAIGNYY and CDR2 is EKD. CDR3 length: 20 amino acids. CDR3 sequence: CACDSLSILGDTHHTDKPIF. The CDR3 bases are TGTGCCTGTGACTCTCTTTCGATCCTGGGGGATACGCACCACACCGATAAACCCATCTTT.

The chain combines TRDV2 with TRDJ1, with TRDD3 matching 12 bases. No J gene is reported in TCRdb; it was inferred here by comparing the DNA with germline. J was trimmed by 9 bases and V by 0 bases; bases with no gene match: 19. The length of the CDR3 is 19 residues. CDR1 and CDR2 from the germline V gene are GEAIGNYY and EKD. In nucleotides, the CDR3 is TGTGCCTGTGACACCGTGGTCGGGGGCAAGGGCTGGGGGATACGCGAACTCATCTTT. Protein: CACDTVVGGKGWGIRELIF.

This clone was found a few times. For this DNA, TCRdb reports the protein of a much larger clone, which diverges at residue 5, most likely from a read error; the protein presented here is translated directly from the DNA. The V call is TRDV2, the J call TRDJ1; TRDD3 agrees at 7 bases. The CDR3 contains 16 residues. Looked up from germline, CDR1 is GEAIGNYY and CDR2 is EKD. V lost 3 bases and J lost 0; bases outside the gene matches: 9. CDR3 sequence: CACDALGVPYTDKLIF. CDR3 in DNA: TGTGCCTGTGACGCTCTGGGGGTCCCGTACACCGATAAACTCATCTTT.

This clone was found a few times. The sample has other DNA sequences that encode this CDR3 too. In DNA form, the CDR3 reads TGTGCCTGTGACACTGTGGGGAGTACTGGGGGATTTCGGGTCGAGGCCGATAAACTCATCTTT. This translates into CACDTVGSTGGFRVEADKLIF. The V and J genes are TRDV2 and TRDJ1; TRDD3 agrees at 10 bases. The ends lost 1 base at V and 3 bases at J; junction bases unmatched: 22. The CDR3 covers 21 residues. CDR1 is GEAIGNYY and CDR2 is EKD in the germline V gene.

By share, this clone ranks as large. Other DNA sequences in this specimen translate into the identical CDR3. The gene calls are TRDV2 and TRDJ1; a weak D match, TRDD3 (6 bases). Germline V gene sequence: CDR1 GEAIGNYY, CDR2 EKD. The CDR3 runs to 17 residues. Deletions cut 3 bases from V and 0 bases from J, with 19 bases between. The CDR3 loop is CACDPMGVSLYTDKLIF. The CDR3 DNA reads as TGTGCCTGTGACCCGATGGGGGTCTCGCTGTACACCGATAAACTCATCTTT.